This entry lists 17 T cell receptor beta chains sequenced from one sample in a study of T cell responses to AZD1222 COVID-19 vaccine (dated by TCRdb to about 2021). The library relied on the immunoSEQ multiplex PCR assay. Held by TCRdb, this immuneACCESS table contains in-frame sequences only and omits some clones. Under half of the omission traces to an unresolved V gene where checked; the cause of the rest is unknown. The sample has more than 75,000 clones on record, over 75% of them singletons. The ten largest clones represent roughly 5.9% of the sample. What the time point label conveys for this sample: about 28 days (+/-7) after the second vaccine dose. Specimen: peripheral blood, collected 28 days after the second AZD1222 dose. These receptors came from an adult who received the AZD1222 COVID-19 vaccine.

The rearrangement joins TRBV4-1 to TRBJ1-4, with D possibly TRBD1 on 6 matching bases. The CDR3 is made up of 16 amino acids. Germline V lookup: CDR1 MGHRA, CDR2 YSYEKL. Trimming left V 2 bases short and J 3 bases short, with 13 bases between. CDR3 nucleotides: TGCGCCAGCAGCCAAATCAGGGGTCGAGCTAATGAAAAACTGTTTTTT. Translating it yields CASSQIRGRANEKLFF.

The rearrangement joins TRBV19 to TRBJ1-5, with D perhaps matching TRBD1 (6 bases). Germline values: CDR1 LNHDA, CDR2 SQIVND (reference sequence). Trimming stripped 6 bases from V and 10 bases from J, with 16 bases between. The CDR3 extends over 13 amino acids. The CDR3 sequence is CASRRGGGLPQHF. The CDR3 region has the DNA TGTGCCAGTAGGCGAGGGGGGGGGCTCCCCCAGCATTTT.

This rearrangement joins TRBV4-1 to TRBJ2-1; no definite D call. Between the trimmed V and J ends, which lost 1 base and 0 bases, there was a span of 13 bases. This CDR3 contains 17 residues. Germline loops: CDR1 MGHRA, CDR2 YSYEKL. The CDR3 DNA reads as TGCGCCAGCAGCCAAGTAGATCTGGGCCTCTCCTACAATGAGCAGTTCTTC. Its protein is CASSQVDLGLSYNEQFF.

The V and J genes are TRBV5-1 and TRBJ2-3, with 8 bases fitting TRBD1. The junction had 13 bases not matched to a gene; V was cut back by 4 bases and J by 3 bases. CDR1 is SGHRS, CDR2 YFSETQ, per germline. CDR3 length equals 17 residues. The CDR3 DNA reads as TGCGCCAGCAGCCGGGGACAGGCCGGCTTAGGGACAGATACGCAGTATTTT. Protein sequence: CASSRGQAGLGTDTQYF.

This clone occurred once. Different DNA sequences within this sample yield the same CDR3. The chain links TRBV28 to TRBJ1-5; a possible D gene is TRBD1 (5 bases). Germline values: CDR1 MDHEN, CDR2 SYDVKM. V lost 9 bases and J lost 3, with 9 bases in between. The length of the CDR3 is 12 residues. The CDR3 DNA is TGTGCCAGTAGGGACTCCAATCAGCCCCAGCATTTT. Translation: CASRDSNQPQHF.

This chain uses TRBV5-1 with TRBJ2-7; 8 bases are a match to TRBD1. The germline V gene encodes CDR1 SGHRS and CDR2 YFSETQ. The CDR3 length is 13 residues. J lost 7 bases, V lost 4 bases, and 7 bases had no gene match. The CDR3 nucleotides read TGCGCCAGCAGCCCCGGACAGGGTGGAGAGCAGTACTTC. Amino acids: CASSPGQGGEQYF.

The chain joins TRBV4-1 to TRBJ2-2, with a tentative D call TRBD2 (5 bases). The ends were cut back, 4 bases at V and 4 bases at J, with 10 bases in the middle. The length of the CDR3 is 14 residues. CDR1 is MGHRA and CDR2 is YSYEKL in the germline V gene. The CDR3 region has the DNA TGCGCCAGCAGCCGCCCTGGGAGCACCGGGGAGCTGTTTTTT. This encodes CASSRPGSTGELFF.

The chain is built from TRBV10-3 and TRBJ1-1; D remains unclear. The V gene lost 4 bases and the J gene lost 3 bases, with 9 bases spanning the gap. This CDR3 contains 13 residues. The germline V gene has CDR1 ENHRY and CDR2 SYGVKD. The CDR3 DNA sequence: TGTGCCATCAGTGTGCGGGAGGACACTGAAGCTTTCTTT. Protein sequence: CAISVREDTEAFF.

This clone was counted a few times. The missing conserved phenylalanine or tryptophan at the end of this CDR3 makes a read error likely. The limits of the CDR3 on the DNA are not certain, so only TCRdb's listed CDR3 is given. V is TRBV6-1 and J is TRBJ1-2. The germline gives CDR1 MNHNS, CDR2 SASEGT. The CDR3 adds up to 13 amino acids, both ends counted. Here the CDR3 reads CASSEEGREPHLI.

The chain joins TRBV3-1 (or the pseudogene TRBV3-2) to TRBJ1-1; D not certain. The CDR3 runs to 18 residues. The V gene's germline CDR1 is LGHDT and CDR2 YNNKEL (reference sequence). The germline V and J ends were trimmed by 3 bases and 0 bases, with 20 bases remaining between them. CDR3 in DNA: TGTGCCAGCAGCCACCGGACCGGAGAAGAAAACATGAACACTGAAGCTTTCTTT. Translation: CASSHRTGEENMNTEAFF.

The J gene is TRBJ2-7, the V gene TRBV5-1; D possibly corresponds to TRBD2 (5 bases). Trimming cost V 5 bases and J 5 bases, with 20 bases left between them. Germline CDR1 SGHRS, CDR2 YFSETQ. The CDR3 totals 15 residues. In DNA, the CDR3 is TGCGCCAGCAGGGATGAGGGTTTGGTTATCAACGAGCAGTACTTC. Residues: CASRDEGLVINEQYF.

The CDR3 bases are TGTGCCATCAGTGAGTCACATACCGGGGAGCTGTTTTTT. It yields the protein CAISESHTGELFF. The chain uses TRBV10-3 and TRBJ2-2; D unresolved. The CDR3 loop spans 13 amino acids. Germline loops: CDR1 ENHRY, CDR2 SYGVKD. The ends were cut back, 0 bases at V and 5 bases at J, with 4 bases in the middle.

This clone appeared once. The V gene is TRBV21-1, the J gene TRBJ1-4. TRBV21-1 is flagged as a pseudogene. This CDR3 contains 17 residues. DNA of the CDR3: TGTGCCAGCTGCGAAATGTGTCGGGGGACAAAAAATGAAAAACTGTTTTTT. Translated, it gives CASCEMCRGTKNEKLFF.

The chain is built from TRBV28 and TRBJ2-3; D remains unclear. The germline V gene encodes CDR1 MDHEN and CDR2 SYDVKM. The CDR3 spans 11 residues. Trimming pared 6 bases from V and 5 bases from J, leaving 6 bases between. The DNA of the CDR3 is TGTGCCAGCAGCACGGTAGATACGCAGTATTTT. Its translation is CASSTVDTQYF.

The chain links TRBV18 to TRBJ2-1; 10 bases align to TRBD2. Germline CDR1 reads KGHSH; CDR2 reads LQKENI. The trim removed 0 bases at V and 6 bases at J, leaving 14 bases unmatched. The CDR3 runs 19 residues. The CDR3 nucleotides read TGTGCCAGCTCACCACCACGGGCTAGCGGGGGCCTCACTCCCAATGAGCAGTTCTTC. Translating it yields CASSPPRASGGLTPNEQFF.

CDR3: CASTTDTYEQYF. CDR3 DNA sequence: TGTGCCAGCACTACGGATACCTACGAGCAGTACTTC. The chain links TRBV28 to TRBJ2-7; D is ambiguous. This CDR3 spans 12 amino acids. V dropped 7 bases and J dropped 2 bases, with 9 bases sitting between them. Germline V gene data show CDR1 as MDHEN and CDR2 as SYDVKM.

This chain connects TRBV13 to TRBJ1-2; D is perhaps TRBD1 (6 bases). Germline lookup yields CDR1 PRHDT and CDR2 FYEKMQ (reference sequence). V was clipped by 2 bases and J by 3 bases, with 10 bases between them. This CDR3 is built from 14 residues. The chain's CDR3 is CASSLIQGDYGYTF. The CDR3 nucleotides read TGTGCCAGCAGCTTAATACAGGGTGACTATGGCTACACCTTC.